This T cell receptor (beta chain) came from a study of T cell responses to AZD1222 COVID-19 vaccine. As for the study in general: Pooled samples include second doses given at about 4 or 12 weeks.

General study points: Females made up more of the donors, who were largely white British, and clonal diversity may have come out too low. CD4 TCRs associated with vaccination spanned spike, dominating at 160-218 and 743-854. There were repertoire samples only from the period after the peak T cell response.

Produced via immunoSEQ multiplex PCR; TCRdb's table is partial and in-frame only. The repertoire holds approximately 120,000 clones, with about 89% as singletons. The CDR3 spans 14 residues. Germline CDR1 SGHNT, CDR2 YYREEE (reference sequence). The junction had 5 bases not matched to a gene; V was cut back by 4 bases and J by 6 bases. As regards this clone: Its cognate antigen is unknown.

This clonotype was sampled from an adult in good health. The J gene is TRBJ1-5, the V gene TRBV5-4; TRBD1 matches 9 bases. The input for sequencing was peripheral blood, taken on day 0 of AZD1222 vaccination. The CDR3 reads CASSRDRAGQPQHF. The DNA of the CDR3 is TGTGCCAGCAGCCGGGACAGGGCTGGTCAGCCCCAGCATTTT.